These 30 T cell receptor beta chains were all obtained from the same sample, sequenced in a study of cytomegalovirus exposure and HLA in healthy donors. The repertoire was sequenced with immunoSEQ multiplex PCR; TCRdb's copy has only in-frame clones and lacks some. In the table there are 200,000 to 250,000 clones, over 70% of which are singletons. Sequencing used PBMCs. The receptors were gathered from a woman in her thirties in good health and CMV-seropositive.

The chain uses TRBV5-1 and TRBJ2-1, with unresolved D. CDR1 is SGHRS and CDR2 is YFSETQ in the germline V gene. The CDR3 sequence is 12 residues long. Trimming shortened V by 8 bases and J by 8 bases, and 14 bases separated the two germline ends. The CDR3 spells CASFGRRDEQFF. The CDR3 DNA is TGCGCCAGTTTTGGACGGCGCGATGAGCAGTTCTTC.

The chain employs TRBV6-5 and TRBJ2-3; 9 bases match TRBD2. V dropped 7 bases and J dropped 6; count of bases not matched to a gene: 11. Germline V gene lookup returns CDR1 MNHEY and CDR2 SVGAGI. The CDR3 runs to 15 residues. The CDR3 sequence is CASIGLAGPADTQYF. In nucleotides, the CDR3 is TGTGCCAGCATTGGCCTAGCGGGGCCTGCGGATACGCAGTATTTT.

The V call is TRBV18, the J call TRBJ2-7, with 7 bases aligning to TRBD1. Per germline, CDR1 KGHSH and CDR2 LQKENI. After removal of 6 bases from V and 2 bases from J, the junction contained 10 bases not matched to a gene. The CDR3 spans 15 residues. In nucleotides, the CDR3 is TGTGCCAGCTCTCTAGGACAGGTCGGGACCTACGAGCAGTACTTC. Its protein product is CASSLGQVGTYEQYF.

This sequence joins TRBV27 and TRBJ2-1, with TRBD2 matching 8 bases. Germline V CDR1 and CDR2: MNHEY, SMNVEV (reference sequence). The CDR3 length is 12 residues. The trim removed 8 bases at V and 6 bases at J, leaving 3 bases unmatched. The CDR3 loop reads CASRRGGNEQFF. The DNA of the CDR3 is TGTGCCAGCCGACGGGGGGGCAATGAGCAGTTCTTC.

V usage is TRBV2 and J usage is TRBJ2-1; the D gene is possibly TRBD2 (6 bases). The CDR3 length is 16 residues. The germline V and J ends were trimmed by 6 bases and 3 bases, with 18 bases remaining between them. Germline V gene lookup returns CDR1 SNHLY and CDR2 FYNNEI. The CDR3: CASRTPSDRGYNEQFF. The CDR3 nucleotides are TGTGCCAGCAGAACCCCTAGCGATAGGGGCTACAATGAGCAGTTCTTC.

CDR3 bases: TGTGCCAGCAGTAATACCGGGACAGGGTTCTACGAGCAGTACTTC. It is translated as CASSNTGTGFYEQYF. V usage is TRBV6-5 and J usage is TRBJ2-7, with 9 positions matching TRBD1. CDR3 length: 15 residues. The ends lost 5 bases at V and 3 bases at J; junction bases unmatched: 8. CDR1 is MNHEY, CDR2 SVGAGI, per germline.

The chain is built from TRBV7-2 and TRBJ2-7; D may be TRBD2 (5 bases). The CDR3 contains 14 residues. Germline CDR1 is SGHTA and CDR2 is FQGNSA. V was pared by 0 bases and J by 6 bases, with 12 bases between. The CDR3 DNA sequence: TGTGCCAGCAGCTTAGCTCGGGGTTTGAGCGAGCAGTACTTC. Translated, it gives CASSLARGLSEQYF.

The V call is TRBV30, the J call TRBJ2-7; 8 bases line up with TRBD1. The trim removed 5 bases at V and 7 bases at J, leaving 7 bases unmatched. In germline, CDR1 is GTSNPN, CDR2 SVGIG (reference sequence). The CDR3 has 12 amino acids. The CDR3: CAWVGQAGEQYF. The CDR3 DNA reads as TGTGCCTGGGTGGGACAGGCCGGTGAGCAGTACTTC.

This clone has just a few counts. The chain couples TRBV2 to TRBJ1-2; D perhaps matches TRBD1 (6 bases). The CDR3 consists of 15 residues. The germline V gene encodes CDR1 SNHLY and CDR2 FYNNEI. Trimming cost V 4 bases and J 3 bases, with 15 bases left between them. The CDR3 DNA reads as TGTGCCAGCAGTGTGGCAGGGGCCGGTGACTATGGCTACACCTTC. It is translated as CASSVAGAGDYGYTF.

This chain connects TRBV13 to TRBJ2-7; D is uncertain. Trimming left V 5 bases short and J 0 bases short, with 5 bases between. The V gene's germline CDR1 is PRHDT and CDR2 FYEKMQ (reference sequence). CDR3 length: 12 amino acids. This chain's CDR3 is CASSLSSYEQYF. DNA for the CDR3: TGTGCCAGCAGCCTGAGCTCCTACGAGCAGTACTTC.

The chain is built from TRBV10-3 and TRBJ2-1, with 13 bases lining up with TRBD2. The germline V gene encodes CDR1 ENHRY and CDR2 SYGVKD. The ends lost 10 bases at V and 5 bases at J; junction bases unmatched: 8. This CDR3 comprises 15 residues. The CDR3 sequence is CATSRTSGSNNEQFF. The CDR3 nucleotides read TGTGCCACTTCCCGGACTAGCGGGAGCAACAATGAGCAGTTCTTC.

V gene TRBV19 combines with J gene TRBJ1-2; possibly TRBD1 for D (5 bases). The CDR3 consists of 14 residues. Trimming cost V 5 bases and J 3 bases, with 13 bases left between them. CDR1 and CDR2 (germline): LNHDA, SQIVND (reference sequence). CDR3 amino acids: CASSSRDADYGYTF. The CDR3 nucleotides are TGTGCCAGTAGTTCCCGGGACGCAGACTATGGCTACACCTTC.

This clone was seen a single time. The rearrangement joins TRBV6-6 to TRBJ1-2; D unresolved. Trimming shortened V by 2 bases and J by 0 bases, and 13 bases separated the two germline ends. Looked up from germline, CDR1 is MNHNY and CDR2 is SVGAGI (reference sequence). There are 16 residues in the CDR3. The CDR3 DNA reads TGTGCCAGCAGTTACGGTCTTATGGAAGCTAACTATGGCTACACCTTC. As protein: CASSYGLMEANYGYTF.

This clone has a single count. The rearrangement links TRBV6-5 to TRBJ2-7; possibly TRBD2 for D (6 bases). Trimming shortened V by 0 bases and J by 6 bases, and 12 bases separated the two germline ends. The CDR3 runs 14 residues. The germline V gene has CDR1 MNHEY and CDR2 SVGAGI. The CDR3 sequence: CASSYSPMEGEQYF. In nucleotides, the CDR3 is TGTGCCAGCAGTTACTCGCCCATGGAGGGCGAGCAGTACTTC.

This sequence joins TRBV5-6 and TRBJ1-1; TRBD1 aligns across 8 bases. V was pared by 2 bases and J by 1 base, with 1 base of the junction left unmatched. This CDR3 region has 14 residues. Germline lookup yields CDR1 SGHDT and CDR2 YYEEEE. The CDR3 DNA is TGTGCCAGCAGCTTCACAGGGGGGAACACTGAAGCTTTCTTT. Its translation: CASSFTGGNTEAFF.

This chain links TRBV6-1 with TRBJ1-1; maybe TRBD1 (5 bases). CDR1 and CDR2 from the germline V gene are MNHNS and SASEGT. The CDR3 covers 18 residues. V was shortened by 3 bases and J by 0 bases, with 20 bases between the two germline ends. The CDR3 spells CASSETGVGAGLNTEAFF. CDR3 in DNA: TGTGCCAGCAGTGAGACCGGCGTAGGGGCAGGACTGAACACTGAAGCTTTCTTT.

This clone was detected only once. The chain uses TRBV27 and TRBJ1-5, with D tentatively TRBD1 (5 bases). The CDR3 has 14 residues. Germline V gene lookup returns CDR1 MNHEY and CDR2 SMNVEV (reference sequence). Trimming left V 5 bases short and J 7 bases short, with 15 bases between. This chain's CDR3 is CASSGRGERQPQHF. The CDR3 DNA reads as TGTGCCAGCAGTGGGAGAGGGGAACGGCAGCCCCAGCATTTT.

In the case of this clone: At the DNA level, this CDR3 is encoded by other sequences in the same sample as well. The V call is TRBV18, the J call TRBJ2-7; no definite D call. The CDR3 has 13 residues. Germline V lookup: CDR1 KGHSH, CDR2 LQKENI. Trimming took off 2 bases at V and 0 bases at J, with 5 bases between the two ends. The CDR3 DNA reads as TGTGCCAGCTCACCAGTAGACTCCTACGAGCAGTACTTC. Amino acid sequence: CASSPVDSYEQYF.

This chain uses TRBV2 with TRBJ2-4; 11 nucleotides agree with TRBD1. Germline-derived CDR1 and CDR2 are SNHLY and FYNNEI. CDR3 length: 13 amino acids. Trimming at V came to 8 bases and at J to 12 bases, leaving 9 bases not matched to a gene. CDR3 coding DNA: TGTGCCAGCCGGGACAGGGGGGGAGGTGGTCAGTACTTC. The encoded protein is CASRDRGGGGQYF.

This clone was counted between two and nine times. The chain links TRBV28 to TRBJ1-4; D is undetermined. The CDR3 is made up of 13 amino acids. V lost 2 bases to trimming and J lost 5 bases, with 6 bases between them. Germline CDR1 reads MDHEN; CDR2 reads SYDVKM. Here the CDR3 reads CASSLMGNEKLFF. The DNA of the CDR3 is TGTGCCAGCAGTTTAATGGGGAATGAAAAACTGTTTTTT.

This clone occurred once. The chain combines TRBV30 with TRBJ2-7; D is perhaps TRBD1 or TRBD2 (5 bases each). Trimming left V 2 bases short and J 3 bases short, with 11 bases between. CDR3 length: 13 residues. Germline lookup yields CDR1 GTSNPN and CDR2 SVGIG (reference sequence). In DNA form, the CDR3 reads TGTGCCTGGAGTATTGGGACGGGCTACGAGCAGTACTTC. It is translated as CAWSIGTGYEQYF.

The chain is built from TRBV9 and TRBJ2-4, with D perhaps TRBD2 (6 bases). V lost 0 bases and J lost 2, with 9 bases in between. The CDR3 runs 15 residues. Germline V CDR1 and CDR2: SGDLS, YYNGEE. Here the CDR3 reads CASSVGGGTKNIQYF. CDR3 nucleotides: TGTGCCAGCAGCGTAGGAGGCGGGACCAAAAACATTCAGTACTTC.

The chain couples TRBV30 to TRBJ1-1, with 12 bases fitting TRBD1. CDR3 length: 15 residues. Germline CDR1 and CDR2: GTSNPN and SVGIG (reference sequence). CDR3 coding DNA: TGTGCTTCGGAAGGGGGACAGGGGGCTTGGACTGAAGCTTTCTTT. Translating gives CASEGGQGAWTEAFF.

The chain employs TRBV5-6 and TRBJ1-1; 7 positions match TRBD1. J was trimmed by 7 bases and V by 4 bases; bases with no gene match: 4. This CDR3 contains 12 residues. Germline lookup yields CDR1 SGHDT and CDR2 YYEEEE. CDR3 amino acids: CASSQGQHEAFF. For the CDR3, the DNA is TGTGCCAGCAGCCAGGGACAGCATGAAGCTTTCTTT.

The rearrangement uses TRBV5-1 and TRBJ1-1, with TRBD1 matching 7 bases. Looked up from germline, CDR1 is SGHRS and CDR2 is YFSETQ. The CDR3 has 17 amino acids. J gave up 2 bases and V 0 bases, and 10 bases lay outside the gene matches. The chain's CDR3 is CASSLGAMGQHNTEAFF. The CDR3 DNA sequence: TGCGCCAGCAGCTTGGGTGCCATGGGACAGCACAACACTGAAGCTTTCTTT. Full variable domain (remainder filled in from reference TRBV5-1 and TRBJ1-1): KAGVTQTPRYLIKTRGQQVTLSCSPISGHRSVSWYQQTPGQGLQFLFEYFSETQRNKGNFPGRFSGRQFSNSRSEMNVSTLELGDSALYLCASSLGAMGQHNTEAFFGQGTRLTVV.

The gene calls are TRBV27 and TRBJ2-6; TRBD2 matches 14 bases. This CDR3 has 18 amino acids. Germline CDR1 MNHEY, CDR2 SMNVEV (reference sequence). The trim removed 2 bases at V and 3 bases at J, leaving 3 bases unmatched. The CDR3 DNA reads TGTGCCAGCAGTTTAGTCGGACTAGCGGGAGGTGGGGCCAACGTCCTGACTTTC. The encoded protein is CASSLVGLAGGGANVLTF.

DNA of the CDR3: TGTGCCAGCAGCTTACCCAGTTTCTCCTACGAGCAGTACTTC. As protein: CASSLPSFSYEQYF. The chain combines TRBV13 with TRBJ2-7, with D uncertain. The germline V and J ends were trimmed by 2 bases and 0 bases, with 8 bases remaining between them. Germline values: CDR1 PRHDT, CDR2 FYEKMQ (reference sequence). The CDR3 spans 14 residues.

The chain employs TRBV5-1 and TRBJ2-2; 12 bases line up with TRBD2. The J segment lost 6 bases and the V segment lost 4 bases, leaving 4 bases of the junction unmatched. In germline, CDR1 is SGHRS, CDR2 YFSETQ. This CDR3 comprises 15 residues. This CDR3 is CASSILAGGSGELFF. The CDR3 coding sequence is TGCGCCAGCAGCATACTAGCGGGAGGCTCCGGGGAGCTGTTTTTT.

In this sample, this clone turned up once. This chain connects TRBV6-6 to TRBJ1-2; 8 bases fit TRBD1. Germline V gives CDR1 MNHNY, CDR2 SVGAGI (reference sequence). The CDR3 has 16 residues. The trim removed 2 bases at V and 1 base at J, leaving 6 bases unmatched. CDR3 protein: CASSYGADRGNYGYTF. In DNA, the CDR3 is TGTGCCAGCAGTTACGGCGCTGACAGGGGTAACTATGGCTACACCTTC.

This clone was observed a single time. The chain joins TRBV27 to TRBJ2-2; D is unclear. V was cut by 2 bases and J by 4 bases, with 8 bases left in between. CDR3 length equals 14 residues. Germline V CDR1 and CDR2: MNHEY, SMNVEV (reference sequence). The CDR3 sequence is CASSLDFTTGELFF. CDR3 DNA sequence: TGTGCCAGCAGTTTAGACTTTACCACCGGGGAGCTGTTTTTT.